These 8 T cell receptor beta chains were all obtained from the same sample, sequenced in a study of identifying expanded T cells in peripheral blood. Profiling relied on immunoSEQ multiplex PCR, and the TCRdb table lists in-frame clones only, not all of them. The sample records around 120,000 clones, approximately 90% being singletons. The specimen was blood. All receptors come from a person aged 18 to 69 in good health.

Worth noting for this clone: The same CDR3 arises from other DNA sequences in this sample as well. This chain connects TRBV7-9 to TRBJ2-3; D is perhaps TRBD2 (7 bases). With 2 bases removed from V and 0 bases from J, the gap between germline ends came to 9 bases. Germline V gene data show CDR1 as SEHNR and CDR2 as FQNEAQ (reference sequence). This CDR3 has 15 amino acids. This CDR3 reads CASSLRGASTDTQYF. DNA for the CDR3: TGTGCCAGCAGCTTACGGGGGGCTAGCACAGATACGCAGTATTTT.

This chain uses TRBV18 with TRBJ2-7; 7 bases are a match to TRBD1. The CDR3 totals 13 residues. Germline-derived CDR1 and CDR2 are KGHSH and LQKENI. J gave up 3 bases and V 6 bases, and 5 bases lay outside the gene matches. The CDR3 nucleotides read TGTGCCAGCTCGCCGACAGGGAACTACGAGCAGTACTTC. Translated, it gives CASSPTGNYEQYF.

Points on this clone: The same CDR3 can be traced to other DNA sequences in this sample. The CDR3: CASSRDRNTEAFF. For the CDR3, the DNA is TGTGCCAGCAGCCGGGACAGGAACACTGAAGCTTTCTTT. The chain combines TRBV7-2 with TRBJ1-1, with 7 bases matching TRBD1. V was pared by 5 bases and J by 1 base, with 1 base of the junction left unmatched. The length of the CDR3 is 13 residues. CDR1 is SGHTA, CDR2 FQGNSA, per germline.

In this sample, this clone turned up once. The CDR3 DNA is TGTGCCAGCAGCTTAAGTGCGATAGAGAACACTGAAGCTTTCTTT. Translation: CASSLSAIENTEAFF. V and J are TRBV7-2 and TRBJ1-1, with D uncertain. Trimming took off 2 bases at V and 1 base at J, with 11 bases between the two ends. Per the germline V gene, CDR1 is SGHTA and CDR2 is FQGNSA. The length of the CDR3 is 15 residues. Complete variable domain (other parts from reference TRBV7-2 and TRBJ1-1): GAGVSQSPSNKVTEKGKDVELRCDPISGHTALYWYRQSLGQGLEFLIYFQGNSAPDKSGLPSDRFSAERTGGSVSTLTIQRTQQEDSAVYLCASSLSAIENTEAFFGQGTRLTVV.

The chain is built from TRBV5-6 and TRBJ1-1; D remains unclear. Trimming pared 2 bases from V and 0 bases from J, leaving 11 bases between. This CDR3 comprises 15 residues. CDR1 and CDR2 (germline): SGHDT, YYEEEE. The CDR3 region has the DNA TGTGCCAGCAGCTTCGTGTCCTCGGTGAACACTGAAGCTTTCTTT. The encoded protein is CASSFVSSVNTEAFF.

The gene calls are TRBV11-2 and TRBJ2-1; D may be TRBD2 (7 bases). Germline values: CDR1 SGHAT, CDR2 FQNNGV. Trimming pared 2 bases from V and 3 bases from J, leaving 14 bases between. CDR3 length: 16 residues. CDR3: CASSLSGGGHYNEQFF. The CDR3 coding sequence is TGTGCCAGCAGCTTATCGGGCGGGGGACACTACAATGAGCAGTTCTTC.

J is TRBJ1-2 and V is TRBV5-4, with D uncertain. Germline CDR1 reads SGHNT; CDR2 reads YYREEE (reference sequence). The V end was cut by 0 bases, the J end by 8 bases, with 14 bases between. CDR3 length: 14 residues. In nucleotides, the CDR3 is TGTGCCAGCAGCTTGGGCCCCGTCGTACGCGGCTACACCTTC. Translating gives CASSLGPVVRGYTF.

This clone came up a few times. The V call is TRBV7-8, the J call TRBJ2-7; D is uncertain. CDR3 size: 15 residues. V was shortened by 5 bases and J by 0 bases, with 14 bases between the two germline ends. Looked up from germline, CDR1 is SGHVS and CDR2 is FQNEAQ. CDR3 DNA sequence: TGTGCCAGCAGCCTCGGTTCCCAGAGCTCCTACGAGCAGTACTTC. This translates into CASSLGSQSSYEQYF.